The 10 T cell receptor beta chains reported below all come from one sample, sequenced in a study of cytomegalovirus exposure and HLA in healthy donors. PCR primers comprised 60 Vbeta and 13 Jbeta primers. The repertoire was sequenced with immunoSEQ multiplex PCR; TCRdb's copy has only in-frame clones and lacks some. The table records around 67,000 clones, around 78% of them present only once. The sequencing sample was made of PBMCs. These receptors were obtained from a man in his late teens or twenties in good health and CMV-seropositive.

Remarks on this clone: Sequence at one end of the junction differs from germline and may be a read error. The gene calls are TRBV9 and TRBJ1-1, with D unclear. The CDR3 runs 13 residues. The germline V gene has CDR1 SGDLS and CDR2 YYNGEE. This CDR3 is CASSVGGLENLSF. As DNA, the CDR3 is TGTGCCAGCAGCGTAGGAGGGTTGGAGAACCTTTCCTTT. The full variable domain, its missing parts supplied by reference TRBV9 and TRBJ1-1, is DSGVTQTPKHLITATGQRVTLRCSPRSGDLSVYWYQQSLDQGLQFLIQYYNGEERAKGNILERFSAQQFPDLHSELNLSSLELGDSALYFCASSVGGLENLSFGQGTRLTVV.

The chain employs TRBV30 and TRBJ1-1; D perhaps matches TRBD1 (5 bases). Germline lookup yields CDR1 GTSNPN and CDR2 SVGIG (reference sequence). Deletions cut 1 base from V and 2 bases from J, with 11 bases between. The CDR3 is 14 amino acids. The chain's CDR3 is CAWSGVTANTEAFF. CDR3 sequence (DNA): TGTGCCTGGAGTGGGGTGACAGCCAACACTGAAGCTTTCTTT.

This clone was recorded only once. The chain has TRBV6-5 and TRBJ2-7; 14 bases are shared with TRBD2. CDR1 and CDR2 (germline): MNHEY, SVGAGI. The CDR3 length is 15 residues. V shed 5 bases and J 4 bases; nucleotides not matched to a gene: 4. The CDR3 coding sequence is TGTGCCAGCAGTCCGACTAGCGGGGGGGTTTACGAGCAGTACTTC. This translates into CASSPTSGGVYEQYF.

On this clone itself: Compared with germline, one end of the junction differs, possibly owing to a read error. The gene calls are TRBV2 and TRBJ1-5; D gene ambiguous. Per the germline V gene, CDR1 is SNHLY and CDR2 is FYNNEI. The CDR3 extends over 13 amino acids. For the CDR3, the DNA is TGTGCCAGCAGTGAAGGGAGAAATCCGCCCCAGCATTTT. Translated, it gives CASSEGRNPPQHF.

The rearrangement joins TRBV5-8 to TRBJ1-5, with 7 bases that match TRBD1. The germline V gene has CDR1 SGHTS and CDR2 YDEGEE. The V gene end was trimmed by 2 bases and the J gene end by 0 bases; junction bases not matched to a gene: 8. CDR3 length equals 17 residues. This CDR3 is CASSLQSGTDSNQPQHF. The CDR3 region has the DNA TGTGCCAGCAGCTTACAATCCGGGACAGATAGCAATCAGCCCCAGCATTTT.

V and J are TRBV19 and TRBJ2-7; 13 bases line up with TRBD2. Unmatched junction bases numbered 8, after V lost 5 bases and J lost 7 bases. Germline V gives CDR1 LNHDA, CDR2 SQIVND (reference sequence). CDR3 size: 15 residues. The CDR3 DNA follows: TGTGCCAGTAGTCCCGGACTAGCGGGAGCGGAGGAGCAGTACTTC. It is translated as CASSPGLAGAEEQYF.

The CDR3 DNA follows: TGTGCCAGTAGTATTGAACAGCCCCTCGGCTACACCTTC. Amino acid sequence: CASSIEQPLGYTF. The chain recombines TRBV19 with TRBJ1-2; D uncertain. The CDR3 spans 13 residues. V was trimmed by 3 bases and J by 8 bases, leaving 13 bases between them. Looked up from germline, CDR1 is LNHDA and CDR2 is SQIVND (reference sequence).

The chain has TRBV6-5 and TRBJ2-5, with 9 bases lining up with TRBD2. J lost 1 base, V lost 0 bases, and 3 bases had no gene match. The CDR3 has 16 amino acids. Looked up from germline, CDR1 is MNHEY and CDR2 is SVGAGI. Here the CDR3 DNA reads TGTGCCAGCAGTTACTCACTAGCGGGTATCCAAGAGACCCAGTACTTC. Translating gives CASSYSLAGIQETQYF.

The chain has TRBV7-6 and TRBJ2-2, with 9 bases aligning to TRBD1. CDR1 SGHVS and CDR2 FNYEAQ come from the germline V gene. V trimming: 2 bases; J trimming: 4 bases; junction bases outside the gene matches: 5. The CDR3 has 16 residues. CDR3: CASSLFGTGSTGELFF. Written as DNA, the CDR3 is TGTGCCAGCAGCTTATTCGGGACAGGGAGCACCGGGGAGCTGTTTTTT.

The CDR3 loop reads CASSMADDQPQHF. DNA for the CDR3: TGTGCCAGTAGTATGGCGGATGATCAGCCCCAGCATTTT. This chain uses TRBV19 with TRBJ1-5; no clear D gene. The V end lost 3 bases, the J end lost 5 bases, and 8 bases lay between the germline ends. Germline V gene lookup returns CDR1 LNHDA and CDR2 SQIVND (reference sequence). The CDR3 extends over 13 amino acids.